This T cell receptor (beta chain) was recovered during a study of PD-1 blockade in classical Hodgkin lymphoma (dated by TCRdb to the early 2020s). With regard to the full study: Nivolumab dosing was 3 mg/kg intravenously every 2 weeks, continuing until either disease progression or unacceptable toxicity. The study used CyTOF and TCR beta sequencing to define a peripheral blood immune signature of response to PD-1 blockade in classical Hodgkin lymphoma. General study outcomes and caveats: The study was restricted to a single clinical trial cohort, and the causes of repertoire differences, possibly disease activity or prior therapy, were left undefined. Among trial patients, those achieving complete response had baseline diversity similar to that of newly diagnosed patients, while diversity was significantly lower in partial responders and progressors. Lower diversity was seen in patients whose nivolumab began less than 1 year after ASCT, and these patients were left out of later analyses so that immune reconstitution would not confound the results. Baseline TCR diversity was reported as lower in newly diagnosed patients than in healthy donors, and lower still in relapsed/refractory patients. CD4+ but not CD8+ TCR diversity rose significantly by C4D1 (p=0.0027 vs p=0.16), most apparent in complete responders (p=0.02).

Genomic DNA was extracted with the Qiagen DNeasy kit from unsorted PBMCs and from negatively selected CD4+ and CD8+ fractions. TCR beta CDR3 regions were amplified by immunoSEQ multiplex PCR using primers annealing to V and J segments. A synthetic immune receptor repertoire was used to minimize amplification bias, and any remaining bias was removed computationally after sequencing. The study's own analysis went as follows. Repertoire diversity was quantified as the Shannon entropy index using custom Python scripts. Unsorted, CD4+ and CD8+ repertoires were analyzed separately, except for combined analyses in which CD4+ and CD8+ sequences were merged in silico. A clone counted as expanded when the clone's frequency after treatment rose at least 2-fold relative to C1D1, and clones undetected at baseline were given a pseudocount of 0.5. Clones with 0 or 1 copy at C1D1 were classified as singleton clones, and clones with 2 or more copies were classified as non-singleton clones. Clones expanded in unsorted samples were assigned a CD4+, CD8+ or unknown annotation through matching of protein sequences in sorted samples from the same patient. Wilcoxon tests on paired samples were used to test changes in diversity from C1D1 to C4D1. Here the immuneACCESS table is served through TCRdb, limited to in-frame sequences with V and J called. Missing clones are a known gap in these copies; in checked studies unresolved V genes cover under half, and the rest lacks a known reason. The V and J calls and clone size are taken from that table; D and trimming were inferred from the DNA. This sample holds more than 40,000 clones; approximately 70% were observed only once. The ten largest clones add up to 2.8% of the sample.

Interpreted using the paper, the time point label stands for: cycle 2 day 1 (C2D1) of nivolumab. Every trial patient had relapsed after autologous stem cell transplantation, and cohorts A, B and C differed in prior brentuximab vedotin exposure. The trial cohort was composed of under 70 patients with relapsed/refractory classical Hodgkin lymphoma, for whom complete response, partial response or progressive disease was recorded as best overall response. In the multi-cohort phase II CheckMate 205 trial, trial patients received single-agent nivolumab. An independent review committee assessed best overall response by applying the 2007 International Working Group response criteria. Trial PBMCs were collected immediately before nivolumab initiation (C1D1) and during therapy at cycle 2 day 1 and cycle 4 day 1. Peripheral blood was collected in 8 mL Vacutainer Cell Preparation Tubes, from which PBMCs were isolated by centrifugation and then cryopreserved.

The cysteine opens and the phenylalanine closes a CDR3 of 13 amino acids. Only the CDR3 portion is preserved as DNA: 39 bases, with reading frame beginning at the first base. V and J are trimmed by 9 bases and 6 bases, and the gene matches miss 5 bases of the junction. The germline V gene (reference sequence) sets CDR1 to SEHNR and CDR2 to FQNEAQ. To note about this clone: Its target antigen remains unknown. No base quality values were provided; no much bigger clone lies one nucleotide off.

This specimen consisted of peripheral blood mononuclear cells (PBMCs), obtained before the second cycle of nivolumab. The chain was built from TRBV7-9 and TRBJ2-2; 9 central nucleotides agree with TRBD1. The source of this sequence is a human donor with classical Hodgkin lymphoma. The DNA is TGTGCCAGAACAGGGGGCGCGGCCGGGGAGCTGTTTTTT. Translated, it reads CARTGGAAGELFF.